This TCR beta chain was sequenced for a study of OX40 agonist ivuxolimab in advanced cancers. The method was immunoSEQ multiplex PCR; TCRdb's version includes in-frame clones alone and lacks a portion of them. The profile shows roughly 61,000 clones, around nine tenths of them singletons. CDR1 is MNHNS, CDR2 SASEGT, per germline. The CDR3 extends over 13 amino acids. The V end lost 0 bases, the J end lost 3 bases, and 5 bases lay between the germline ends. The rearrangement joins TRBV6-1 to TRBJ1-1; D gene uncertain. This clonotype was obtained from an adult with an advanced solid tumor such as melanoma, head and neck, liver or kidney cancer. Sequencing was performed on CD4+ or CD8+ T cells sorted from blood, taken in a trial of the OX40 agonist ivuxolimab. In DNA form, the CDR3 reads TGTGCCAGCAGTGAAGCTGTTCACACTGAAGCTTTCTTT. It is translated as CASSEAVHTEAFF.